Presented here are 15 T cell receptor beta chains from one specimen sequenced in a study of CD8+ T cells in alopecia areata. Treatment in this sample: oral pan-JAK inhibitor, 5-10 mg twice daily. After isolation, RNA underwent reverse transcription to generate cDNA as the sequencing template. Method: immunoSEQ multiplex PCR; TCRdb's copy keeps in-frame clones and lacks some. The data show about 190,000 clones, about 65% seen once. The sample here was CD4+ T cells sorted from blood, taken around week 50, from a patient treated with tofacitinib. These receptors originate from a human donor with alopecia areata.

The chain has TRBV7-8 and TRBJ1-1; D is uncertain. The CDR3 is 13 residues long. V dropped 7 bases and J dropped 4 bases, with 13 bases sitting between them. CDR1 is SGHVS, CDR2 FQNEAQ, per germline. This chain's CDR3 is CASTFTTGTEAFF. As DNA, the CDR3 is TGTGCCAGCACATTTACCACCGGCACTGAAGCTTTCTTT.

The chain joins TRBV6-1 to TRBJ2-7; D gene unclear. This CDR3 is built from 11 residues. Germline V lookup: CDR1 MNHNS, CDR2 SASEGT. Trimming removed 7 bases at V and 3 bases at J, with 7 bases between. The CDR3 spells CASTRNYEQYF. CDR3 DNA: TGTGCCAGCACCCGGAACTACGAGCAGTACTTC.

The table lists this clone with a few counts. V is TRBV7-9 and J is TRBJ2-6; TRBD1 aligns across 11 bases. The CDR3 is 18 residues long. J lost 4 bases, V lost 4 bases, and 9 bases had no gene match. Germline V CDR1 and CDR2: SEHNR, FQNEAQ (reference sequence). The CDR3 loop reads CASSSHGQGAPGANVLTF. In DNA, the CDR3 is TGTGCCAGCAGCTCGCACGGACAGGGGGCGCCCGGGGCCAACGTCCTGACTTTC.

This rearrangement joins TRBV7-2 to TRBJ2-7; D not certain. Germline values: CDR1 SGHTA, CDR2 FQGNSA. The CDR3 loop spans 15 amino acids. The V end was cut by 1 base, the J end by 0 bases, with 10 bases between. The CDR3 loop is CASSLDVPSSYEQYF. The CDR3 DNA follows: TGTGCCAGCAGCTTAGACGTTCCGAGCTCCTACGAGCAGTACTTC. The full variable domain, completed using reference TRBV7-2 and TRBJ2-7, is GAGVSQSPSNKVTEKGKDVELRCDPISGHTALYWYRQSLGQGLEFLIYFQGNSAPDKSGLPSDRFSAERTGGSVSTLTIQRTQQEDSAVYLCASSLDVPSSYEQYFGPGTRLTVT.

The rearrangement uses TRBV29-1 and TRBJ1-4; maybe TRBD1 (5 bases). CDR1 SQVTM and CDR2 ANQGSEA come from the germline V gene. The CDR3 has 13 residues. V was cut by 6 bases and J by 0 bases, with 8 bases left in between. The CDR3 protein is CSVSGSTNEKLFF. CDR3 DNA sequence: TGCAGCGTCTCAGGGTCAACTAATGAAAAACTGTTTTTT.

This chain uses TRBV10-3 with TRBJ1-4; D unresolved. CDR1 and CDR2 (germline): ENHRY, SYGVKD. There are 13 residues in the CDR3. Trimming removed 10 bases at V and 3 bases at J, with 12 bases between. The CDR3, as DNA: TGTGCCACGGGGTCGATCTCTAATGAAAAACTGTTTTTT. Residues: CATGSISNEKLFF.

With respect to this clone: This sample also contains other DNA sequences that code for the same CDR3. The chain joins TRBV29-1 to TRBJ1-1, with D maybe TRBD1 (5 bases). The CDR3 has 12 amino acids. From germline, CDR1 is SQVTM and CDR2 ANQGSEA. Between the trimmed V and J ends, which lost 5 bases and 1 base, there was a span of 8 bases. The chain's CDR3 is CSVRQTNTEAFF. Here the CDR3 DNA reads TGCAGCGTTCGACAGACGAACACTGAAGCTTTCTTT.

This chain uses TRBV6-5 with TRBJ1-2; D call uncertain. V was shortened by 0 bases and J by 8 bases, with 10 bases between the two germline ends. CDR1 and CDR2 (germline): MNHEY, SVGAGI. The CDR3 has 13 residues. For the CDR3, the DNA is TGTGCCAGCAGTTACTCCCTTAAGCAAGGCTACACCTTC. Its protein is CASSYSLKQGYTF.

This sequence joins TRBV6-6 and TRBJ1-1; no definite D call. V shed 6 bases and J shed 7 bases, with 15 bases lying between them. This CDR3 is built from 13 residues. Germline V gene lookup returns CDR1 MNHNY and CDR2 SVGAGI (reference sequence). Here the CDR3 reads CASSRKAESEAFF. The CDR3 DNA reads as TGTGCCAGCAGCCGGAAAGCAGAGAGTGAAGCTTTCTTT.

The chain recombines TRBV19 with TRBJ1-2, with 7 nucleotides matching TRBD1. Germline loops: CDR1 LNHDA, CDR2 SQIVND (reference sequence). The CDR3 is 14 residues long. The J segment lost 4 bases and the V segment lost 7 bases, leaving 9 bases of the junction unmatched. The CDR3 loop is CASKNTGVSYGYTF. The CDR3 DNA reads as TGTGCCAGTAAGAATACAGGGGTCTCCTATGGCTACACCTTC.

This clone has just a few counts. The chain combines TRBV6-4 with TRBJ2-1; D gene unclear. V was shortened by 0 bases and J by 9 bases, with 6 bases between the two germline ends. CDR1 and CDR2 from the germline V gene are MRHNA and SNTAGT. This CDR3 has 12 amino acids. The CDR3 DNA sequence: TGTGCCAGCAGTGACTCAGGGTTTGAGCAGTTCTTC. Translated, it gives CASSDSGFEQFF.

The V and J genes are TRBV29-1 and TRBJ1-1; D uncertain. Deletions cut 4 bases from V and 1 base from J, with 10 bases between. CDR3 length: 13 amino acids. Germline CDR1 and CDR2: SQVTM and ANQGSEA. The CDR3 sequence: CSVVARGNTEAFF. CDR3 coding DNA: TGCAGCGTTGTTGCCAGAGGGAACACTGAAGCTTTCTTT.

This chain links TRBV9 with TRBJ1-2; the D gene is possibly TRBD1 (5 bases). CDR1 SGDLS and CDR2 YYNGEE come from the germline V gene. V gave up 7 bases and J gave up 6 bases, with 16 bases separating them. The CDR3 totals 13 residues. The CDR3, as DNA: TGTGCCAGCGGAGGGACGTCGGCCGATGGCTACACCTTC. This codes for CASGGTSADGYTF.

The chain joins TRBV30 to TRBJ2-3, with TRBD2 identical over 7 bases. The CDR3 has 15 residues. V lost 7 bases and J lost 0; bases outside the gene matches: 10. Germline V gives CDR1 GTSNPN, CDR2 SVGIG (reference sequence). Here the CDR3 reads CASNQRGSSTDTQYF. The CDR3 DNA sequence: TGTGCCTCGAATCAGCGGGGATCTAGCACAGATACGCAGTATTTT.

This chain's CDR3 is CASSPVIEQFF. DNA for the CDR3: TGTGCCAGCAGCCCCGTCATTGAGCAGTTCTTC. The V gene is TRBV7-2, the J gene TRBJ2-1; D unresolved. CDR1 and CDR2 from the germline V gene are SGHTA and FQGNSA. V shed 5 bases and J shed 9 bases, with 8 bases lying between them. The CDR3 totals 11 residues.